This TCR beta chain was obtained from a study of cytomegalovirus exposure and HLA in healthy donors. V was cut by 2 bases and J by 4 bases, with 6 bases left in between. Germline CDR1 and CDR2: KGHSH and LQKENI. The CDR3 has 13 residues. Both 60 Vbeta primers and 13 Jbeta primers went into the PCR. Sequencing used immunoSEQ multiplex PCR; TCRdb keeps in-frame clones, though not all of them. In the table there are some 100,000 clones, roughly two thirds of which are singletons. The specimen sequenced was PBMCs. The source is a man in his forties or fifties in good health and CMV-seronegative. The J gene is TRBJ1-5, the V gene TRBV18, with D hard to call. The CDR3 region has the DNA TGTGCCAGCTCACCATGGAGTAATCAGCCCCAGCATTTT. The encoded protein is CASSPWSNQPQHF.